This T cell receptor beta chain was recovered during a study of cytomegalovirus exposure and HLA in healthy donors. Findings and caveats of the study: Differences between HLA loci emerged in a later analysis of TCR association rates, with DRB1 most and HLA-C fewest. TCR beta V- and J-gene trimming, according to a later analysis, was linked to a missense DCLRE1C variant. The likely origin of a cluster of highly shared sequence variants was a sequencing artifact.

In the case of this clone: Its antigen is undetermined.

PCR involved 60 Vbeta and 13 Jbeta primers. TCRdb's table, derived via immunoSEQ multiplex PCR, lists solely in-frame clones and lacks some. This table has around 150,000 clones, under 85% appearing once. Donors consisted of healthy bone marrow donors. CDR3 length: 16 residues. CDR1 SGHDT and CDR2 YYEEEE come from the germline V gene. V was pared by 4 bases and J by 6 bases, with 10 bases of the junction left unmatched. The sample taken for sequencing was PBMCs. The sequence was obtained from a man between 45 and 60 years old in good health and CMV-seropositive. V and J are TRBV5-6 and TRBJ2-3, with TRBD2 identical over 11 bases. The CDR3 region is CASSHQTSGVTDTQYF. The CDR3 DNA follows: TGTGCCAGCAGCCACCAGACTAGCGGGGTAACGGATACGCAGTATTTT.